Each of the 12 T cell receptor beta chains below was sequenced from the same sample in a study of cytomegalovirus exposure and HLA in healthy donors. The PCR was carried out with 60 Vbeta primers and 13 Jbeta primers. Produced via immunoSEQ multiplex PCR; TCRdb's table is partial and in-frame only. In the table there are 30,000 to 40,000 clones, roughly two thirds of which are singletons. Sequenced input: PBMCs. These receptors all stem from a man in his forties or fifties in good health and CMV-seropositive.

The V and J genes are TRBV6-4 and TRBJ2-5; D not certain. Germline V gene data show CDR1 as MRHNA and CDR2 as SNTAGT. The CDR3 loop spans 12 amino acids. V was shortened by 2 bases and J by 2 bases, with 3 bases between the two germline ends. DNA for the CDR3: TGTGCCAGCAGTGACGTACAAGAGACCCAGTACTTC. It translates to CASSDVQETQYF.

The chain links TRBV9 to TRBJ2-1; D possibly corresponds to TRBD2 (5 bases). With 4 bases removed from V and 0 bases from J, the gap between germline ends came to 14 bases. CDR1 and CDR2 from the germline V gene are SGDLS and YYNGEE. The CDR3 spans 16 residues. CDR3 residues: CASSPQTGSSYNEQFF. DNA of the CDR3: TGTGCCAGCAGCCCCCAGACGGGGAGCTCCTACAATGAGCAGTTCTTC.

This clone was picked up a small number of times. The CDR3 DNA is TGCGCCAGCAGCCAGACAGGCATGGAATACTATGGCTACACCTTC. Protein sequence: CASSQTGMEYYGYTF. V gene TRBV4-1 combines with J gene TRBJ1-2; D is possibly TRBD1 (6 bases). The germline CDR1 and CDR2 sequences are MGHRA and YSYEKL. The CDR3 is 15 residues long. The V and J ends lost 3 bases and 3 bases respectively, with 14 bases between them.

The CDR3 DNA reads as TGTGCCAGCAGTTTATGGGTTGGGGTGGCGGGGAGACCCTACGAGCAGTACTTC. Translated, it gives CASSLWVGVAGRPYEQYF. The chain combines TRBV27 with TRBJ2-7; D is possibly TRBD2 (6 bases). The V end was cut by 1 base, the J end by 2 bases, with 21 bases between. CDR3 length: 18 amino acids. Germline V CDR1 and CDR2: MNHEY, SMNVEV (reference sequence).

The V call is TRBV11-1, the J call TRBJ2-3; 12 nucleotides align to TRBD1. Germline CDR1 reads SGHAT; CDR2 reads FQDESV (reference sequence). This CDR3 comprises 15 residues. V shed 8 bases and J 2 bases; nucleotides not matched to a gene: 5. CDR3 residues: CASEPGQGATDTQYF. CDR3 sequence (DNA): TGTGCCAGCGAACCGGGACAGGGGGCCACAGATACGCAGTATTTT.

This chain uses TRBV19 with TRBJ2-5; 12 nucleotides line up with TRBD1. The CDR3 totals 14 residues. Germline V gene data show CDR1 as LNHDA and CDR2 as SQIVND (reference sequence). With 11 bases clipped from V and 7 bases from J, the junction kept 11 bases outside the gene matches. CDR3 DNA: TGTGCCGTTGCCCGGGACAGGGGGCTCGGGACCCAGTACTTC. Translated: CAVARDRGLGTQYF.

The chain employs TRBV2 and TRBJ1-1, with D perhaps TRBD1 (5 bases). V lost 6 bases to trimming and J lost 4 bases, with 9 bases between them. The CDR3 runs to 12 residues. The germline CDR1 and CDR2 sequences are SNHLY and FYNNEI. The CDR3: CASRGGVTEAFF. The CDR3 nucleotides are TGTGCCAGCAGGGGGGGGGTCACTGAAGCTTTCTTT.

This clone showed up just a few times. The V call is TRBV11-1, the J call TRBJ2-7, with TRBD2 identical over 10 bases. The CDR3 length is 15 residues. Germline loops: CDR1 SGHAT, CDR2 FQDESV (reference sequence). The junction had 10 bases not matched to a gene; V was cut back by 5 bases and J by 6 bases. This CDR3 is CASSVLAGETIEQYF. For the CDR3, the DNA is TGTGCCAGCAGCGTTCTAGCGGGGGAGACAATCGAGCAGTACTTC.

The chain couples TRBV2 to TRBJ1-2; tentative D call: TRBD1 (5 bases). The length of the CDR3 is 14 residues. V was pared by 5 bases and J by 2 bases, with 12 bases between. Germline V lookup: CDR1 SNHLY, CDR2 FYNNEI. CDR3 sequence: CASSPGNTNYGYTF. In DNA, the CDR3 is TGTGCCAGCAGTCCAGGGAACACAAACTATGGCTACACCTTC.

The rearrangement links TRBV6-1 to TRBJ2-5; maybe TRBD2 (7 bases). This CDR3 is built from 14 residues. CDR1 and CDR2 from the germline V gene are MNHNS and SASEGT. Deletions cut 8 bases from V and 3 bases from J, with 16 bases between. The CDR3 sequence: CASSGRGGEETQYF. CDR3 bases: TGTGCCAGCTCGGGGAGGGGGGGGGAAGAGACCCAGTACTTC.

CDR3 sequence reads: CASSPTVGNSPLHF. CDR3 sequence (DNA): TGTGCCAGCAGCCCGACAGTCGGAAATTCACCCCTCCACTTT. The chain uses TRBV9 and TRBJ1-6, with D possibly being TRBD1 (5 bases). Germline-derived CDR1 and CDR2 are SGDLS and YYNGEE. V dropped 4 bases and J dropped 7 bases, with 12 bases sitting between them. The CDR3 totals 14 residues.

CDR3 in amino acids: CASSLAGQGGPDTQYF. The CDR3 DNA reads as TGCGCCAGCAGCTTGGCTGGACAGGGAGGTCCAGATACGCAGTATTTT. The gene calls are TRBV5-1 and TRBJ2-3; 8 positions agree with TRBD1. The J segment lost 4 bases and the V segment lost 0 bases, leaving 7 bases of the junction unmatched. Germline-derived CDR1 and CDR2 are SGHRS and YFSETQ. CDR3 length equals 16 residues.